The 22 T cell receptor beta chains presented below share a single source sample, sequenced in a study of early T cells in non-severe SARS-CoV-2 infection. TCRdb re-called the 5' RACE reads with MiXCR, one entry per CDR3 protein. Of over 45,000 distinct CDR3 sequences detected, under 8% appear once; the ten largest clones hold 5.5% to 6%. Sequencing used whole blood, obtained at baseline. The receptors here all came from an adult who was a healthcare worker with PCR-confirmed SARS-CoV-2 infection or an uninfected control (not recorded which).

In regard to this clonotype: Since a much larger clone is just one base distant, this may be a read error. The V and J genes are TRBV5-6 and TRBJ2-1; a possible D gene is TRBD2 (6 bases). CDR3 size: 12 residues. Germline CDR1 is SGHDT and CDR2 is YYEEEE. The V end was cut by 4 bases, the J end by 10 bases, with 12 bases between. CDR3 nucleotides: TGTGCCAGCAGCCGGGAGACATTAGAGCAGTTCTTC. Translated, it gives CASSRETLEQFF.

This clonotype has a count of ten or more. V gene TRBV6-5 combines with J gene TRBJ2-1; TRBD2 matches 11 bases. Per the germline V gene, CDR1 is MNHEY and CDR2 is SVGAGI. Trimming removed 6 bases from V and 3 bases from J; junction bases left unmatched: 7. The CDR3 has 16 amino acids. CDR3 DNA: TGTGCCAGCAGGTCTCTAGCGGGGGGTCTCTACAATGAGCAGTTCTTC. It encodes CASRSLAGGLYNEQFF.

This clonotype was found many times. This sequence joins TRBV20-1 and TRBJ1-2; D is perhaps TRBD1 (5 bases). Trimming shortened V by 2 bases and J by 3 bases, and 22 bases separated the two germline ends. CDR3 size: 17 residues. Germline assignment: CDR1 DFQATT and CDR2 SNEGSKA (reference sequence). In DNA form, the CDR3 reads TGCAGTGCTAGACACGTACAGGCCCTCCGCGGGGACTATGGCTACACCTTC. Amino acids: CSARHVQALRGDYGYTF.

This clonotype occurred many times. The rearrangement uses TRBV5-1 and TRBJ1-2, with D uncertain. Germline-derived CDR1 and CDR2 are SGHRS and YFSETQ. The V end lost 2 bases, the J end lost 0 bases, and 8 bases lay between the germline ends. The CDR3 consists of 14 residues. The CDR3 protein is CASSFGWANYGYTF. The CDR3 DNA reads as TGCGCCAGCAGCTTTGGCTGGGCTAACTATGGCTACACCTTC.

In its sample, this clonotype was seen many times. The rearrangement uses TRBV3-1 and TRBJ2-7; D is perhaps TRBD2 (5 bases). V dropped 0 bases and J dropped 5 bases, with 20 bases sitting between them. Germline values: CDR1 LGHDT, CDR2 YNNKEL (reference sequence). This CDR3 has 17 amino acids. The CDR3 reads CASSQDRPEGSLNEQYF. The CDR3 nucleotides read TGTGCCAGCAGCCAAGATCGCCCGGAAGGGAGCCTTAACGAGCAGTACTTC.

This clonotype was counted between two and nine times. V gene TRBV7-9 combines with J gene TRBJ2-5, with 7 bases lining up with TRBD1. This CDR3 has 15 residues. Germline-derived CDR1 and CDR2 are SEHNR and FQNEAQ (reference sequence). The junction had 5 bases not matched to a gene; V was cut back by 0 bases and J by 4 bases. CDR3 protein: CASSLALTGRETQYF. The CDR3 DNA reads TGTGCCAGCAGCTTAGCACTGACAGGGCGAGAGACCCAGTACTTC.

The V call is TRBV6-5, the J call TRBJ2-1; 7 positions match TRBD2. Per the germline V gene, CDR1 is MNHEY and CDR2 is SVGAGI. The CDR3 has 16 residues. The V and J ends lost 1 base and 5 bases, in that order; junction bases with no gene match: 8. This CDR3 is CASSYFGGFANNEQFF. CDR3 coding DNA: TGTGCCAGCAGTTACTTCGGGGGGTTCGCGAACAATGAGCAGTTCTTC.

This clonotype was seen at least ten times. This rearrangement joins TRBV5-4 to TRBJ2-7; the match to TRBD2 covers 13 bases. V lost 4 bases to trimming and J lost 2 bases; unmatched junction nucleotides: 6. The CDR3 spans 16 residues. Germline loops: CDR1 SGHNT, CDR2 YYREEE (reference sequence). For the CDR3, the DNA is TGTGCCAGCAGCCGGGGCGGGACTAGCGGGACCTACGAGCAGTACTTC. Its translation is CASSRGGTSGTYEQYF.

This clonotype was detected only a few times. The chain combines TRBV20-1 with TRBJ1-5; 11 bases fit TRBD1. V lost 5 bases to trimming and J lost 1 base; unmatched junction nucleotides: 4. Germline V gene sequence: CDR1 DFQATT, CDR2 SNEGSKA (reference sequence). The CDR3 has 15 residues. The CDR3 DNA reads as TGCAGTGCTGGGACAGGGGGACGAAGCAATCAGCCCCAGCATTTT. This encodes CSAGTGGRSNQPQHF.

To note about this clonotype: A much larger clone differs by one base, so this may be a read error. The CDR3 coding sequence is TGTGCCGGCAGCTTAGCTACTTACGAGCAGTACTTC. Amino acid sequence: CAGSLATYEQYF. The chain combines TRBV7-9 with TRBJ2-7; D unresolved. CDR3 length equals 12 residues. Germline V gene sequence: CDR1 SEHNR, CDR2 FQNEAQ (reference sequence).

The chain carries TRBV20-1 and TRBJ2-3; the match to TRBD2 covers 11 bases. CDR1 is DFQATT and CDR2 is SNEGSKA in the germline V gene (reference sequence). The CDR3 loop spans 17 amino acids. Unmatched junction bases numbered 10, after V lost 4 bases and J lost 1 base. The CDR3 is CSATDPQTSGGTDTQYF. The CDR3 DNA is TGCAGTGCTACCGACCCCCAGACTAGCGGGGGCACAGATACGCAGTATTTT.

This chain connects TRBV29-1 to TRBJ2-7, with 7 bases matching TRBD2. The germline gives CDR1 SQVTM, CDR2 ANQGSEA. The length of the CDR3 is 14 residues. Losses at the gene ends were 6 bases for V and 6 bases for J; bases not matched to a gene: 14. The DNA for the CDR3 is TGCAGCGTCGGGGGAGGGCTAGGACTAGTCGAGCAGTACTTC. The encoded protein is CSVGGGLGLVEQYF.

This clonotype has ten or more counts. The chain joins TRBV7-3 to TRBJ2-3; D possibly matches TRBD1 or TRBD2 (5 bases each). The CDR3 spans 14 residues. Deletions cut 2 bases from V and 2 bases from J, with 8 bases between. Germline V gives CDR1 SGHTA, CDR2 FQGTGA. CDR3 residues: CASSLGGNTDTQYF. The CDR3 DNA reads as TGTGCCAGCAGCTTAGGGGGAAACACAGATACGCAGTATTTT.

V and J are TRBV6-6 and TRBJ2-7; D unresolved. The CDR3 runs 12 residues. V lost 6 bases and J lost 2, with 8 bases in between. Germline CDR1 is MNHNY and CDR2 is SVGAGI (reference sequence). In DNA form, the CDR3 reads TGTGCCAGCAGCCCAGCACCCTACGAGCAGTACTTC. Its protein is CASSPAPYEQYF.

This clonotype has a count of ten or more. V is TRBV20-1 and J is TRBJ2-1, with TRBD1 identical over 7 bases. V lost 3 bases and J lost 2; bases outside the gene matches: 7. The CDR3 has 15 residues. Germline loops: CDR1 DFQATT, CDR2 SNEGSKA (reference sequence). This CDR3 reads CSARGVGQAYNEQFF. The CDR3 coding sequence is TGCAGTGCTAGGGGCGTCGGACAGGCCTACAATGAGCAGTTCTTC.

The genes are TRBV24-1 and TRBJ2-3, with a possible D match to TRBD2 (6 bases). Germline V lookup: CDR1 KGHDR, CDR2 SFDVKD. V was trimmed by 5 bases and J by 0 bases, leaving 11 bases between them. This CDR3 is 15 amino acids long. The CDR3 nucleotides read TGTGCCACCAGTGGCGGGGTCGGAAGCACAGATACGCAGTATTTT. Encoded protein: CATSGGVGSTDTQYF.

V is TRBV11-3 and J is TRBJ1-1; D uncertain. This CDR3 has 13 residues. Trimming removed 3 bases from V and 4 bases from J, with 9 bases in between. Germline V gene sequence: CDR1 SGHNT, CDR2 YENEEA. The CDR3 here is CASSLMAATEAFF. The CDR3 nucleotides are TGTGCCAGCAGCTTGATGGCGGCCACTGAAGCTTTCTTT.

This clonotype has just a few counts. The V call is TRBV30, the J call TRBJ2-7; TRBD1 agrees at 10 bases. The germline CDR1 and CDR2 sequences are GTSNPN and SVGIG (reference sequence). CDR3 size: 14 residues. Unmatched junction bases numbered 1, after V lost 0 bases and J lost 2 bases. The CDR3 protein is CAWSVGTGAYEQYF. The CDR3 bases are TGTGCCTGGAGTGTGGGGACAGGGGCCTACGAGCAGTACTTC. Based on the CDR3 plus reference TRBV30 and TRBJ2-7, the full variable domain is SQTIHQWPATLVQPVGSPLSLECTVEGTSNPNLYWYRQAAGRGLQLLFYSVGIGQISSEVPQNLSASRPQDRQFILSSKKLLLSDSGFYLCAWSVGTGAYEQYFGPGTRLTVT.

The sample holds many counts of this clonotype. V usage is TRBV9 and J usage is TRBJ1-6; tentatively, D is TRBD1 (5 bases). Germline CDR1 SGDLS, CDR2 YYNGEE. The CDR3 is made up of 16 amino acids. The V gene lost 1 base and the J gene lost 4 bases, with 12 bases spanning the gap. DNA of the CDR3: TGTGCCAGCAGCGTACAGGGAGGAGGATATAATTCACCCCTCCACTTT. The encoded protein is CASSVQGGGYNSPLHF.

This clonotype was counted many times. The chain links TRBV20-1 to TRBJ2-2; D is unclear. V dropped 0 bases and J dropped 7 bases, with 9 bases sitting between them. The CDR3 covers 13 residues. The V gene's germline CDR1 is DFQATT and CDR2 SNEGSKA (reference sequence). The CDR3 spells CSARDFRVGELFF. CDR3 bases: TGCAGTGCTAGAGATTTCCGAGTCGGGGAGCTGTTTTTT.

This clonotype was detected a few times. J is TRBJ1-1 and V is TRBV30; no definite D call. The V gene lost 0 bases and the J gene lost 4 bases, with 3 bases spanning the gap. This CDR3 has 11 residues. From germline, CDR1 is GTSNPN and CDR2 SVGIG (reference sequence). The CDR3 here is CAWSVTTEAFF. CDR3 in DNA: TGTGCCTGGAGTGTCACCACTGAAGCTTTCTTT.

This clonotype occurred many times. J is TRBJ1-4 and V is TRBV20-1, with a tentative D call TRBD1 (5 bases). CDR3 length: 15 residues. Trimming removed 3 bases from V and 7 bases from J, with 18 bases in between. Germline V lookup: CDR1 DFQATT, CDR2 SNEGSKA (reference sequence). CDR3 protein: CSARRRGRAGEKLFF. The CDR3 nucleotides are TGCAGTGCTAGGCGGAGGGGCAGGGCTGGTGAAAAACTGTTTTTT.